Following are 27 T cell receptor beta chains from one sample sequenced in a study of T cells after yellow fever vaccination. TCRdb reanalysed the 5' RACE reads using MiXCR and keeps one entry per CDR3 protein. This table holds about 360,000 distinct CDR3 sequences, about 6.2% found once. The source was PBMCs, collected 5 days after the yellow fever booster vaccination. The receptor set was obtained from a man aged 25 to 40 who received the YFV17D yellow fever vaccine.

The chain carries TRBV24-1 and TRBJ2-3, with D hard to call. This CDR3 spans 18 amino acids. The V end was cut by 3 bases, the J end by 3 bases, with 21 bases between. Germline V lookup: CDR1 KGHDR, CDR2 SFDVKD. Here the CDR3 DNA reads TGTGCCACCAGTGATCCGAGCCCCGCGGCAGATGCGACAGATACGCAGTATTTT. Translated: CATSDPSPAADATDTQYF.

Remarks on this clonotype: The junction departs from the called germline gene at one end, perhaps through a read error. The genes are TRBV6-1 and TRBJ1-3, with D maybe TRBD1 (5 bases). Germline lookup yields CDR1 MNHNS and CDR2 SASEGT. CDR3 length: 15 residues. This chain's CDR3 is CASGDGDHSGNTIYF. In DNA form, the CDR3 reads TGTGCCAGCGGTGACGGGGACCACTCTGGAAACACCATATATTTT.

Only a few counts were recorded for this clonotype. The chain combines TRBV10-2 with TRBJ2-4, with TRBD2 matching 7 bases. CDR1 is WSHSY, CDR2 SAAADI, per germline. This CDR3 is 13 amino acids long. J lost 10 bases, V lost 8 bases, and 11 bases had no gene match. The CDR3 reads CASGGERDGIQYF. CDR3 DNA: TGCGCCAGCGGAGGGGAGCGGGATGGAATTCAGTACTTC.

The table lists this clonotype with a few counts. CDR3 sequence: CASSPPQGGETQYF. CDR3 nucleotide sequence: TGTGCCAGCTCACCACCTCAGGGAGGGGAGACCCAGTACTTC. The chain couples TRBV18 to TRBJ2-5; 7 positions match TRBD2. This CDR3 spans 14 amino acids. Germline lookup yields CDR1 KGHSH and CDR2 LQKENI. V was clipped by 0 bases and J by 5 bases; unmatched bases: 3.

To note about this clonotype: The junction differs from germline at one of its ends, possibly a read error. The J gene is TRBJ2-6, the V gene TRBV11-1, with TRBD2 identical over 14 bases. Per the germline V gene, CDR1 is SGHAT and CDR2 is FQDESV (reference sequence). The CDR3 length is 18 residues. The CDR3 bases are TGTGCCAGCAGCCCAGGACTAGCGGGAGGTGGTGGGGCCAACCTCCTGACTTTC. Protein product: CASSPGLAGGGGANLLTF.

The gene calls are TRBV20-1 and TRBJ2-3; 7 nucleotides match TRBD2. Germline CDR1 is DFQATT and CDR2 is SNEGSKA (reference sequence). The CDR3 spans 14 residues. With 3 bases clipped from V and 4 bases from J, the junction kept 7 bases outside the gene matches. CDR3 DNA: TGCAGTGCTAGTTCGACTAGCCCTCCAGATACGCAGTATTTT. Translating gives CSASSTSPPDTQYF.

The V gene is TRBV19, the J gene TRBJ2-1; 7 bases line up with TRBD2. V lost 3 bases to trimming and J lost 2 bases; unmatched junction nucleotides: 4. The CDR3 extends over 15 amino acids. Per the germline V gene, CDR1 is LNHDA and CDR2 is SQIVND (reference sequence). CDR3 amino acids: CASSIRSGTYNEQFF. The DNA of the CDR3 is TGTGCCAGTAGTATCCGGAGCGGGACCTACAATGAGCAGTTCTTC.

This clonotype was found many times. The chain combines TRBV5-1 with TRBJ2-7; 7 bases fit TRBD2. Unmatched junction bases numbered 2, after V lost 0 bases and J lost 2 bases. Germline-derived CDR1 and CDR2 are SGHRS and YFSETQ. The CDR3 has 14 amino acids. This chain's CDR3 is CASSLASGTYEQYF. Written as DNA, the CDR3 is TGCGCCAGCAGCTTGGCTAGCGGTACCTACGAGCAGTACTTC.

This clonotype was found a few times. The chain recombines TRBV5-1 with TRBJ2-5; D gene uncertain. The CDR3 totals 13 residues. Germline CDR1 is SGHRS and CDR2 is YFSETQ. Deletions cut 4 bases from V and 5 bases from J, with 12 bases between. CDR3 amino acids: CASSVDPAETQYF. CDR3 bases: TGCGCCAGCAGCGTTGACCCGGCGGAGACCCAGTACTTC. Filled out from reference TRBV5-1 and TRBJ2-5, the complete variable domain reads KAGVTQTPRYLIKTRGQQVTLSCSPISGHRSVSWYQQTPGQGLQFLFEYFSETQRNKGNFPGRFSGRQFSNSRSEMNVSTLELGDSALYLCASSVDPAETQYFGPGTRLLVL.

The chain joins TRBV19 to TRBJ2-1, with 7 bases matching TRBD1. V was clipped by 3 bases and J by 10 bases; unmatched bases: 6. CDR3 length equals 13 residues. The V gene's germline CDR1 is LNHDA and CDR2 SQIVND (reference sequence). The CDR3 DNA reads TGTGCCAGTAGTATCGAGACAGGGATCGAGCAGTTCTTC. Its translation: CASSIETGIEQFF.

On this clonotype: One end of the junction is discordant with germline, which a read error may explain. The genes are TRBV7-7 and TRBJ2-5, with TRBD1 matching 7 bases. The germline V gene encodes CDR1 SSHAT and CDR2 FNYEAQ (reference sequence). The CDR3 has 16 amino acids. The CDR3 protein is CASSLIGGAVQETQYF. The CDR3 DNA follows: TGTGCTAGCAGCTTAATAGGGGGCGCCGTCCAAGAGACCCAGTACTTC.

CDR3 in amino acids: CASRAYRSSYEQYF. CDR3 coding DNA: TGCGCCAGCAGAGCCTACCGGAGCTCCTACGAGCAGTACTTC. The V and J genes are TRBV5-1 and TRBJ2-7; D remains unclear. This CDR3 has 14 residues. Germline V CDR1 and CDR2: SGHRS, YFSETQ. V shed 5 bases and J shed 0 bases, with 12 bases lying between them.

This clonotype has only a few counts. The J gene is TRBJ2-1, the V gene TRBV7-8; D is undetermined. V was clipped by 5 bases and J by 0 bases, with 11 bases between them. This CDR3 is 15 amino acids long. Germline V lookup: CDR1 SGHVS, CDR2 FQNEAQ. CDR3 nucleotide sequence: TGTGCCAGCAGCGACTTCTTGCGCTCCTACAATGAGCAGTTCTTC. Encoded protein: CASSDFLRSYNEQFF.

This clonotype was found a few times. CDR3 coding DNA: TGTGCCAGCAGCTTAATGGGCTTAGCGGGAGTACGGACAGATACGCAGTATTTT. Protein: CASSLMGLAGVRTDTQYF. The genes are TRBV11-2 and TRBJ2-3, with 9 nucleotides matching TRBD2. This CDR3 spans 18 amino acids. CDR1 is SGHAT, CDR2 FQNNGV, per germline. Losses at the gene ends were 2 bases for V and 3 bases for J; bases not matched to a gene: 12.

Only a few counts were recorded for this clonotype. J is TRBJ1-3 and V is TRBV29-1; D is possibly TRBD1 (5 bases). Germline CDR1 and CDR2: SQVTM and ANQGSEA. The length of the CDR3 is 12 residues. Trimming stripped 4 bases from V and 4 bases from J, with 8 bases between. The CDR3 DNA follows: TGCAGCGTTGCGACAGCCGGAAACACCATATATTTT. Translated: CSVATAGNTIYF. Supplemented by reference TRBV29-1 and TRBJ1-3, the full variable domain reads SAVISQKPSRDICQRGTSLTIQCQVDSQVTMMFWYRQQPGQSLTLIATANQGSEATYESGFVIDKFPISRPNLTFSTLTVSNMSPEDSSIYLCSVATAGNTIYFGEGSWLTVV.

This clonotype was picked up many times. This chain links TRBV7-2 with TRBJ1-5; D ambiguous. V dropped 4 bases and J dropped 4 bases, with 8 bases sitting between them. CDR3 length: 13 amino acids. Germline loops: CDR1 SGHTA, CDR2 FQGNSA. CDR3 in DNA: TGTGCCAGCAGCTCGACACAGAATCAGCCCCAGCATTTT. It codes for CASSSTQNQPQHF. Looking up the rest from reference TRBV7-2 and TRBJ1-5 gives the full variable domain: GAGVSQSPSNKVTEKGKDVELRCDPISGHTALYWYRQSLGQGLEFLIYFQGNSAPDKSGLPSDRFSAERTGGSVSTLTIQRTQQEDSAVYLCASSSTQNQPQHFGDGTRLSIL.

This clonotype was seen many times. J is TRBJ2-2 and V is TRBV5-1; unclear D gene. Germline lookup yields CDR1 SGHRS and CDR2 YFSETQ. Trimming cost V 1 base and J 5 bases, with 9 bases left between them. The CDR3 extends over 14 amino acids. For the CDR3, the DNA is TGCGCCAGCAGCTTGAGTTCGTCTACCGGGGAGCTGTTTTTT. Amino acids: CASSLSSSTGELFF.

The rearrangement uses TRBV20-1 and TRBJ1-6, with 10 nucleotides matching TRBD1. Losses at the gene ends were 0 bases for V and 8 bases for J; bases not matched to a gene: 10. The CDR3 is 17 residues long. The germline CDR1 and CDR2 sequences are DFQATT and SNEGSKA (reference sequence). CDR3 sequence: CSARDLSVGTGDSPLHF. The DNA for the CDR3 is TGCAGTGCTAGAGATCTCAGTGTCGGGACAGGGGATTCACCCCTCCACTTT.

The chain has TRBV20-1 and TRBJ2-1; D call uncertain. CDR3 size: 16 residues. Trimming pared 1 base from V and 0 bases from J, leaving 13 bases between. CDR1 is DFQATT, CDR2 SNEGSKA, per germline (reference sequence). This CDR3 is CSARVATESSYNEQFF. The CDR3 DNA reads as TGCAGTGCTAGAGTAGCCACCGAAAGCTCCTACAATGAGCAGTTCTTC.

The chain carries TRBV19 and TRBJ1-3; unclear D gene. The germline V gene has CDR1 LNHDA and CDR2 SQIVND (reference sequence). Trimming left V 4 bases short and J 4 bases short, with 5 bases between. This CDR3 region has 12 residues. The CDR3 here is CASSKNGNTIYF. CDR3 nucleotide sequence: TGTGCCAGTAGTAAGAACGGAAACACCATATATTTT.

This clonotype showed up just a few times. The chain joins TRBV10-3 to TRBJ2-7; D gene unclear. This CDR3 spans 13 amino acids. Germline CDR1 reads ENHRY; CDR2 reads SYGVKD. V gave up 6 bases and J gave up 2 bases, with 11 bases separating them. DNA for the CDR3: TGTGCCATCAGGCCTGTGAGTACCTACGAGCAGTACTTC. This codes for CAIRPVSTYEQYF.

This clonotype has just a few counts. The gene calls are TRBV20-1 and TRBJ2-4, with D perhaps being TRBD1 or TRBD2 (6 bases each). Trimming removed 5 bases from V and 8 bases from J, with 16 bases in between. Germline values: CDR1 DFQATT, CDR2 SNEGSKA (reference sequence). The CDR3 sequence is 13 residues long. The CDR3 loop reads CSAGEEGGDIQYF. DNA for the CDR3: TGCAGTGCTGGGGAGGAAGGGGGTGACATTCAGTACTTC.

This clonotype was observed a handful of times. The chain employs TRBV18 and TRBJ2-7; D ambiguous. The germline gives CDR1 KGHSH, CDR2 LQKENI. The length of the CDR3 is 12 residues. Trimming stripped 4 bases from V and 7 bases from J, with 11 bases between. CDR3: CASSQTPTEQYF. DNA of the CDR3: TGTGCCAGCTCACAAACACCTACGGAGCAGTACTTC.

The rearrangement uses TRBV5-1 and TRBJ2-7; 7 nucleotides match TRBD1. CDR1 and CDR2 (germline): SGHRS, YFSETQ. The CDR3 sequence is 13 residues long. Trimming removed 6 bases from V and 3 bases from J; junction bases left unmatched: 6. Written as DNA, the CDR3 is TGCGCCAGCACCGAGGGGGCTTTCTACGAGCAGTACTTC. Translated, it gives CASTEGAFYEQYF.

This clonotype appeared many times. The genes are TRBV18 and TRBJ2-7; no firm D call. CDR1 KGHSH and CDR2 LQKENI come from the germline V gene. The V gene lost 2 bases and the J gene lost 2 bases, with 13 bases spanning the gap. The CDR3 covers 15 residues. DNA of the CDR3: TGTGCCAGCTCACCATTCGCGCCTCCGCCCTACGAGCAGTACTTC. As protein: CASSPFAPPPYEQYF.

The chain combines TRBV20-1 with TRBJ2-1; weak D call: TRBD2 (7 bases). Germline lookup yields CDR1 DFQATT and CDR2 SNEGSKA (reference sequence). The CDR3 extends over 16 amino acids. V lost 0 bases to trimming and J lost 9 bases, with 21 bases between them. The CDR3 DNA is TGCAGTGCTAGAGATCCCAATGGGGGGCGGGAGCGTGAGCAGTTCTTC. Protein product: CSARDPNGGREREQFF.

The chain couples TRBV6-5 to TRBJ1-2; D is uncertain. CDR1 MNHEY and CDR2 SVGAGI come from the germline V gene. The CDR3 extends over 12 amino acids. Deletions cut 6 bases from V and 5 bases from J, with 10 bases between. The CDR3 DNA reads TGTGCCAGCAGCCAAGAAGGATATGGCTACACCTTC. It encodes CASSQEGYGYTF.